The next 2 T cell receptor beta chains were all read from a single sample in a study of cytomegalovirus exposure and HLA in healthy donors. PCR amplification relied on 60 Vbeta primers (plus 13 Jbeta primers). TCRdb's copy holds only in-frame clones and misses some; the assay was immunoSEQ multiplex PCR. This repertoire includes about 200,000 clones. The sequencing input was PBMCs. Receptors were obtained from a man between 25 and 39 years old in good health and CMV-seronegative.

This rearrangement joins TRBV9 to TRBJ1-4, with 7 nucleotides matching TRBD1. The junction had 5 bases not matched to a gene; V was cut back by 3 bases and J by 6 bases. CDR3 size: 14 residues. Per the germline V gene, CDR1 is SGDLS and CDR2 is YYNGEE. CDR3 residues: CASSATGRYEKLFF. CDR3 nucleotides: TGTGCCAGCAGCGCGACAGGGAGGTATGAAAAACTGTTTTTT.

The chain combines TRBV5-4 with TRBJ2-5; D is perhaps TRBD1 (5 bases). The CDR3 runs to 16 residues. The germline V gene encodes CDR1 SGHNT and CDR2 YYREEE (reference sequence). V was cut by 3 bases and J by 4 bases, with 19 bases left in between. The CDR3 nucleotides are TGTGCCAGCAGCTACCCTACACGCGGTAGGGGAGAGACCCAGTACTTC. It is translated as CASSYPTRGRGETQYF.